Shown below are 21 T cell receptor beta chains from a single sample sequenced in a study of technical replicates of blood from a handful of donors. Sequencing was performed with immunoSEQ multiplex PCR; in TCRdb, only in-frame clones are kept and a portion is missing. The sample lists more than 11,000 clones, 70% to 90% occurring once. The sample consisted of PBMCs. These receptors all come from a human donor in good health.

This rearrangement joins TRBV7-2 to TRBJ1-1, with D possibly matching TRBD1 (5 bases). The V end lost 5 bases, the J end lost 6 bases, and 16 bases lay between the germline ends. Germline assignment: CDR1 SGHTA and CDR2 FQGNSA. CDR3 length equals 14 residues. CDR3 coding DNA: TGTGCCAGCAGCCAAAAGGGGTTGTCGGCTGAAGCTTTCTTT. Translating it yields CASSQKGLSAEAFF.

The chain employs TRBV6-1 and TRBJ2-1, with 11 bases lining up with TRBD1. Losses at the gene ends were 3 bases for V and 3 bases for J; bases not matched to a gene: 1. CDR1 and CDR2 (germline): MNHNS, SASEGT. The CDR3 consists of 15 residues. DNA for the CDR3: TGTGCCAGCAGTGAGGGACAGGGGGGCTACAATGAGCAGTTCTTC. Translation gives CASSEGQGGYNEQFF.

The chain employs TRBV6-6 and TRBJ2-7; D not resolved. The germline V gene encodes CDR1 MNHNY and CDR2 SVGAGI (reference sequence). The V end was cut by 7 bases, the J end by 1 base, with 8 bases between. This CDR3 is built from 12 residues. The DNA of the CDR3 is TGTGCCAGCATGGAGAATTCCTACGAGCAGTACTTC. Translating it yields CASMENSYEQYF.

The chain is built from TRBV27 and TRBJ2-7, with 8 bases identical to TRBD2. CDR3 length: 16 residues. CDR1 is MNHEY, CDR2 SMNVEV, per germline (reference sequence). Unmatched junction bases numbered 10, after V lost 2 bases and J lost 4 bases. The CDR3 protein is CASSLMGGTSVYEQYF. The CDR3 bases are TGTGCCAGCAGTTTAATGGGGGGGACTAGTGTTTACGAGCAGTACTTC.

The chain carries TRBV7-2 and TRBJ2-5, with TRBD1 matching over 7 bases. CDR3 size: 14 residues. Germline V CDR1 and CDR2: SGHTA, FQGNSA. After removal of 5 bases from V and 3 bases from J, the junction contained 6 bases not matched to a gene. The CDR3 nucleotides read TGTGCCAGCAGCCCATTGGGACAGAAAGAGACCCAGTACTTC. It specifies CASSPLGQKETQYF.

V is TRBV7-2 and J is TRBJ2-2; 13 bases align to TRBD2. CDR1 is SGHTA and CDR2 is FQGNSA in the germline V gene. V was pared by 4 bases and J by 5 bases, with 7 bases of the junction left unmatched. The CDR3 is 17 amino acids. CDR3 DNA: TGTGCCAGCAGCTCCTCTGGACTAGCGGGAGAGACCGGGGAGCTGTTTTTT. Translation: CASSSSGLAGETGELFF.

The CDR3 DNA follows: TGTGCCAGCAGGAGGGAGACGGCGAACACCGGGGAGCTGTTTTTT. Its translation is CASRRETANTGELFF. The V gene is TRBV2, the J gene TRBJ2-2; D may be TRBD2 (5 bases). CDR3 size: 15 residues. The V end was cut by 6 bases, the J end by 0 bases, with 11 bases between. Germline V gene lookup returns CDR1 SNHLY and CDR2 FYNNEI.

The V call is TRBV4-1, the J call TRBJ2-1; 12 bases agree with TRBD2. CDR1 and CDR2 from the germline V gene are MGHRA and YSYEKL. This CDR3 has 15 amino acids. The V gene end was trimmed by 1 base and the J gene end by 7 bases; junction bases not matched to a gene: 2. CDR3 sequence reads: CASSQGLAGANEQFF. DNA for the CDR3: TGCGCCAGCAGCCAAGGACTAGCGGGAGCGAATGAGCAGTTCTTC.

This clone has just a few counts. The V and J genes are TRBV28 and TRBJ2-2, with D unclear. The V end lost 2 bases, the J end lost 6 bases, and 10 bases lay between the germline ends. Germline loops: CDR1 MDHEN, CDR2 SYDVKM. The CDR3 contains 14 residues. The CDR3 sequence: CASSLGTPAGELFF. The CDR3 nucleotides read TGTGCCAGCAGTTTAGGCACGCCAGCCGGGGAGCTGTTTTTT.

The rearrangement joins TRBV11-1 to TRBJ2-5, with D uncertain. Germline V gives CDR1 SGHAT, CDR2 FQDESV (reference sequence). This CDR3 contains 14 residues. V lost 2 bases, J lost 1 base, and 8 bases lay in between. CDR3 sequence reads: CASSLSSPQETQYF. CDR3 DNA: TGTGCCAGCAGCTTAAGCTCCCCCCAAGAGACCCAGTACTTC.

CDR3 region: CAWSAGFAGDWSDTQYF. The CDR3 nucleotides read TGTGCCTGGAGTGCTGGTTTCGCGGGAGATTGGTCAGATACGCAGTATTTT. The chain carries TRBV30 and TRBJ2-3; TRBD2 agrees at 7 bases. V gave up 1 base and J gave up 4 bases; unmatched junction bases: 14. The germline CDR1 and CDR2 sequences are GTSNPN and SVGIG (reference sequence). The CDR3 has 17 amino acids.

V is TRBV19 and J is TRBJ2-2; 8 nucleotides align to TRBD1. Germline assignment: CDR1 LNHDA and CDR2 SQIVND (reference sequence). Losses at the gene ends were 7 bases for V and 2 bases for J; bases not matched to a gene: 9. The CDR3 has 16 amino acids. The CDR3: CASTPGQGSNTGELFF. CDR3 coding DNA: TGTGCCAGTACTCCCGGACAGGGCTCCAACACCGGGGAGCTGTTTTTT.

DNA of the CDR3: TGTGCCAGCAGCTTGTTCGCCCTCCCGGGTAATGAGCAGTTCTTC. Protein sequence: CASSLFALPGNEQFF. The chain is built from TRBV5-6 and TRBJ2-1; D is unresolved. The CDR3 length is 15 residues. V was clipped by 1 base and J by 7 bases, with 15 bases between them. The germline V gene encodes CDR1 SGHDT and CDR2 YYEEEE.

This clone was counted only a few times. Here the CDR3 reads CASSYRGPPNTGELFF. The CDR3 bases are TGCGCCAGCAGCTACAGGGGGCCCCCGAACACCGGGGAGCTGTTTTTT. The chain carries TRBV5-1 and TRBJ2-2; 9 bases are shared with TRBD1. V dropped 3 bases and J dropped 0; count of bases not matched to a gene: 3. Germline assignment: CDR1 SGHRS and CDR2 YFSETQ. This CDR3 is built from 16 residues.

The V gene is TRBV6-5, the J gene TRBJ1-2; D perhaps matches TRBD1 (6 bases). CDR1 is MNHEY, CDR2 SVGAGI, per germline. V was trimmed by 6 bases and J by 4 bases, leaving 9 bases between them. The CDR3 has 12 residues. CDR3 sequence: CASSDRFYGYTF. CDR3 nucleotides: TGTGCCAGCAGCGACAGGTTCTATGGCTACACCTTC.

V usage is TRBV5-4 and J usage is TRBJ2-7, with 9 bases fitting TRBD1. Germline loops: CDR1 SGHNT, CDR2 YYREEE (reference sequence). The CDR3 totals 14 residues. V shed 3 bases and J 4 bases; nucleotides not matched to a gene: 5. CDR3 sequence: CASSSTGGIYEQYF. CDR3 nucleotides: TGTGCCAGCAGCTCTACAGGGGGCATTTACGAGCAGTACTTC.

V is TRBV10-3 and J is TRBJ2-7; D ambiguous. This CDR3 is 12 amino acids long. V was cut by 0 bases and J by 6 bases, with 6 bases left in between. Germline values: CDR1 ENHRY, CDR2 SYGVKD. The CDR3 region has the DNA TGTGCCATCAGTGAGTCCGGTTTCGAGCAGTACTTC. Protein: CAISESGFEQYF.

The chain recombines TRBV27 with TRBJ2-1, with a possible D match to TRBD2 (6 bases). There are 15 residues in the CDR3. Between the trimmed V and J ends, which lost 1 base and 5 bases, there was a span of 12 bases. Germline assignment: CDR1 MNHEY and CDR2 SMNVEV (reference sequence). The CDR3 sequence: CASSLLVGLNNEQFF. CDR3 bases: TGTGCCAGCAGTTTATTAGTGGGACTCAACAATGAGCAGTTCTTC.

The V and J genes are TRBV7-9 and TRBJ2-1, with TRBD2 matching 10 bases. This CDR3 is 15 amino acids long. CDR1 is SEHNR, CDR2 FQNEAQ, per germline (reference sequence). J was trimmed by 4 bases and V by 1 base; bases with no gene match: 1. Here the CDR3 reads CASSLVAGGYNEQFF. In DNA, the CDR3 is TGTGCCAGCAGCTTAGTAGCGGGAGGATACAATGAGCAGTTCTTC.

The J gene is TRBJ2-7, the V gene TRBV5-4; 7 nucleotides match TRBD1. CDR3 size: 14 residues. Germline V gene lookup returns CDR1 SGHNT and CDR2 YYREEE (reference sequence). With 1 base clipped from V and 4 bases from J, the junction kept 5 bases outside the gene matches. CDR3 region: CASSLIQGLYEQYF. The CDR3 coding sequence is TGTGCCAGCAGCTTGATACAGGGGTTGTACGAGCAGTACTTC.

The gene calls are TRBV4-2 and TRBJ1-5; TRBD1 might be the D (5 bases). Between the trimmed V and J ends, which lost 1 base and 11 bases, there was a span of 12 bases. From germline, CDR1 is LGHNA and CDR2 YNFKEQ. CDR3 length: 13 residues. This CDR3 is CASSQGGGSTQHF. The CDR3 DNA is TGTGCCAGCAGCCAAGGGGGCGGGAGTACCCAGCATTTT.